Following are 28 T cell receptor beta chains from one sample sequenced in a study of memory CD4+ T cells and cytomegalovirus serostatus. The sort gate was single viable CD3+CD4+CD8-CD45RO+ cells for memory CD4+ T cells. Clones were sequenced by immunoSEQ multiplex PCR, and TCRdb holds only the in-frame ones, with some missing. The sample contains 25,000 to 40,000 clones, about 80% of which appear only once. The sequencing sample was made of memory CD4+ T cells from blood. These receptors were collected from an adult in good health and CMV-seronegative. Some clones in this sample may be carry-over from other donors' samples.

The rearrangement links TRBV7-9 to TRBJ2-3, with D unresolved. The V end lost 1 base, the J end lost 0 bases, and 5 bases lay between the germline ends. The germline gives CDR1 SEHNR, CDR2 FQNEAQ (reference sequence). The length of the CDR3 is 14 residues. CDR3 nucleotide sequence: TGTGCCAGCAGCTTAGTTCCTAGCACAGATACGCAGTATTTT. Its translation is CASSLVPSTDTQYF. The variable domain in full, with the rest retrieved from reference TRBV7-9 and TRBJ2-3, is DTGVSQNPRHKITKRGQNVTFRCDPISEHNRLYWYRQTLGQGPEFLTYFQNEAQLEKSRLLSDRFSAERPKGSFSTLEIQRTEQGDSAMYLCASSLVPSTDTQYFGPGTRLTVL.

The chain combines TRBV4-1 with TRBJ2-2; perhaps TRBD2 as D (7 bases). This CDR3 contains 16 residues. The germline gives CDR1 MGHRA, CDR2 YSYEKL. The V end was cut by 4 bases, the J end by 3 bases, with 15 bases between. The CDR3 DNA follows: TGCGCCAGCAGCCCCAAAGGGGGGGGGCACACCGGGGAGCTGTTTTTT. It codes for CASSPKGGGHTGELFF.

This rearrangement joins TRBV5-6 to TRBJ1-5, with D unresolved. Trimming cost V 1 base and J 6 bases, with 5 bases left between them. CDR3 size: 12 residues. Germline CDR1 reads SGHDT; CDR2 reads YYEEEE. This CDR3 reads CASSLWAQPQHF. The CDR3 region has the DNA TGTGCCAGCAGCTTGTGGGCTCAGCCCCAGCATTTT.

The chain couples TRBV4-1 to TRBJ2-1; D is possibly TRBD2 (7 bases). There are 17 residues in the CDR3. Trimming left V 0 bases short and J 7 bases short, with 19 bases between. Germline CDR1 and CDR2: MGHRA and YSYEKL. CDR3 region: CASSQDPLRGAVNEQFF. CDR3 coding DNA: TGCGCCAGCAGCCAAGATCCTCTCCGGGGGGCCGTAAATGAGCAGTTCTTC.

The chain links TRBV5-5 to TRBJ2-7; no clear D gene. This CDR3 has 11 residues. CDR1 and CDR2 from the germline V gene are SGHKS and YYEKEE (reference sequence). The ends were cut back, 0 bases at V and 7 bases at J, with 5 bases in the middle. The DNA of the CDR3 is TGTGCCAGCAGCTTGGTCACGGAGCAGTACTTC. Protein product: CASSLVTEQYF.

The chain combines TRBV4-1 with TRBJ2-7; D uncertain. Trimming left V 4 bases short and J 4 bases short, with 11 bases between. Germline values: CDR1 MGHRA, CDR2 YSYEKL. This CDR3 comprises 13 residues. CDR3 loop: CASSLQDGYEQYF. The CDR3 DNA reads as TGCGCCAGCAGCCTTCAGGACGGGTACGAGCAGTACTTC.

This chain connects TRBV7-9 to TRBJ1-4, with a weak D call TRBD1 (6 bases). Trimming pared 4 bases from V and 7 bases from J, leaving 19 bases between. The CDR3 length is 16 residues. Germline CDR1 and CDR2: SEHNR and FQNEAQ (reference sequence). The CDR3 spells CASSSNPPGAGEKLFF. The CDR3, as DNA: TGTGCCAGCAGCTCGAATCCCCCGGGGGCGGGTGAAAAACTGTTTTTT.

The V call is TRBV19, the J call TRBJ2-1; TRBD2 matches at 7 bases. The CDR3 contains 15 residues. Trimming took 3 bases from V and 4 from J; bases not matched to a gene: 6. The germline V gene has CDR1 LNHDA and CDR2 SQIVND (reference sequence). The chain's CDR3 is CASSIRPGGYNEQFF. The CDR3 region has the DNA TGTGCCAGTAGTATCCGTCCGGGGGGATACAATGAGCAGTTCTTC.

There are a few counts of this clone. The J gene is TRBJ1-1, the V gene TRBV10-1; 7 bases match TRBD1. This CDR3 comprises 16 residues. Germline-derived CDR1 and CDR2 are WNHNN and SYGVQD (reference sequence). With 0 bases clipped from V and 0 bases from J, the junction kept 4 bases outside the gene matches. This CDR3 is CASSESTGQMNTEAFF. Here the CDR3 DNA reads TGCGCCAGCAGTGAGTCGACGGGACAGATGAACACTGAAGCTTTCTTT.

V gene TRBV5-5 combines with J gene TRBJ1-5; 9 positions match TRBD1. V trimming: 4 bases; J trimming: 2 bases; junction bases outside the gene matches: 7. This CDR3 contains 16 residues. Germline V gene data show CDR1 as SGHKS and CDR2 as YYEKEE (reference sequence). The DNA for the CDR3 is TGTGCCAGCAGCCCATGGACAGGGGCGGGCAATCAGCCCCAGCATTTT. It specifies CASSPWTGAGNQPQHF.

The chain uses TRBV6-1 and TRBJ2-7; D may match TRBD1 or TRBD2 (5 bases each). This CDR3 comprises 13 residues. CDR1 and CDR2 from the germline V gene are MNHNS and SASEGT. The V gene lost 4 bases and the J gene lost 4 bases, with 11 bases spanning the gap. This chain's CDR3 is CASSAGREYEQYF. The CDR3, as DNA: TGTGCCAGCAGTGCGGGCAGGGAGTACGAGCAGTACTTC.

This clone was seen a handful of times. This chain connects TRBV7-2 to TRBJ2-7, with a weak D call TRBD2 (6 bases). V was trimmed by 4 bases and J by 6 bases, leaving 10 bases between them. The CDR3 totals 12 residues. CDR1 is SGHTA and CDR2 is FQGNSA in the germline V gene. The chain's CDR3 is CASSYPAGEQYF. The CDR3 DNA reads TGTGCCAGCAGCTACCCAGCGGGCGAGCAGTACTTC.

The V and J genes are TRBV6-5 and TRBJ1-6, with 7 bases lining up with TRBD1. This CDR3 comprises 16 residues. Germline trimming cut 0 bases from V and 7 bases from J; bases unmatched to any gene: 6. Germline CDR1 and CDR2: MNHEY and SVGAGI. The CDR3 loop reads CASSYSRGQRNSPLHF. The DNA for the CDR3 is TGTGCCAGCAGTTACTCGAGGGGACAGAGAAATTCACCCCTCCACTTT.

CDR3 sequence reads: CASSLALGADGEKLFF. CDR3 nucleotide sequence: TGTGCCAGCAGCTTAGCGTTGGGGGCGGATGGTGAAAAACTGTTTTTT. The chain joins TRBV7-6 to TRBJ1-4; weak D call: TRBD1 (6 bases). Germline lookup yields CDR1 SGHVS and CDR2 FNYEAQ. The CDR3 contains 16 residues. V shed 0 bases and J shed 7 bases, with 15 bases lying between them. The variable domain in full, with the rest retrieved from reference TRBV7-6 and TRBJ1-4, is GAGVSQSPRYKVTKRGQDVALRCDPISGHVSLYWYRQALGQGPEFLTYFNYEAQQDKSGLPNDRFSAERPEGSISTLTIQRTEQRDSAMYRCASSLALGADGEKLFFGSGTQLSVL.

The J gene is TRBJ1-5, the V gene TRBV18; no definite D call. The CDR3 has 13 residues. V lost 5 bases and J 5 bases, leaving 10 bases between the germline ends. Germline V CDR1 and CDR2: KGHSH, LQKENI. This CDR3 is CASSEGADQPQHF. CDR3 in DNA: TGTGCCAGCTCAGAGGGAGCAGATCAGCCCCAGCATTTT.

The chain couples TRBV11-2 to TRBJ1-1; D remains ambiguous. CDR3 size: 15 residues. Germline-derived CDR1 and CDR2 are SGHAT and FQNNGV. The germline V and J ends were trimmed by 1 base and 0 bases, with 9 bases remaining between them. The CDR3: CASSLVRGMNTEAFF. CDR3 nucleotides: TGTGCCAGCAGCTTAGTGAGAGGGATGAACACTGAAGCTTTCTTT. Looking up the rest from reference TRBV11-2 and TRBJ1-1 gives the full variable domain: EAGVAQSPRYKIIEKRQSVAFWCNPISGHATLYWYQQILGQGPKLLIQFQNNGVVDDSQLPKDRFSAERLKGVDSTLKIQPAKLEDSAVYLCASSLVRGMNTEAFFGQGTRLTVV.

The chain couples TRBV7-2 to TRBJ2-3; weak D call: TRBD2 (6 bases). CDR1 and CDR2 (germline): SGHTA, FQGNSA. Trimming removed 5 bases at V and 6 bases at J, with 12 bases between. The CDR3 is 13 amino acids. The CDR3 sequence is CASSPSVEDTQYF. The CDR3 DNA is TGTGCCAGCAGCCCTAGCGTGGAGGATACGCAGTATTTT.

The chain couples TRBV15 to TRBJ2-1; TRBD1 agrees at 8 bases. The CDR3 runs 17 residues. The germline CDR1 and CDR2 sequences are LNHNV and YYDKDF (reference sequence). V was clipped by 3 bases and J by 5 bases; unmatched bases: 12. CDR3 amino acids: CATSRGNRGKGDNEQFF. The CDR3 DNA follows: TGTGCCACCAGCAGGGGAAACAGGGGGAAAGGTGACAATGAGCAGTTCTTC.

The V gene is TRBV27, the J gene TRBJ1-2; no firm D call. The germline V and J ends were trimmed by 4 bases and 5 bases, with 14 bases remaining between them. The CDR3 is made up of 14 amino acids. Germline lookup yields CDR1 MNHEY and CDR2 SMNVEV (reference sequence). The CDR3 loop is CASSYGVSRYGYTF. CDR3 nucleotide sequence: TGTGCCAGCAGTTATGGGGTTTCTCGATATGGCTACACCTTC.

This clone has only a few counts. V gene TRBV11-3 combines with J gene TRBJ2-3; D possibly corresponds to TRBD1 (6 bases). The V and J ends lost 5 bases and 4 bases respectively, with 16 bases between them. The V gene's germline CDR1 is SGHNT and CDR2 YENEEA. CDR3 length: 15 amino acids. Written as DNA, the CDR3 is TGTGCCAGCAGCCCACAGGGTTTACGGTCAGATACGCAGTATTTT. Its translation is CASSPQGLRSDTQYF.

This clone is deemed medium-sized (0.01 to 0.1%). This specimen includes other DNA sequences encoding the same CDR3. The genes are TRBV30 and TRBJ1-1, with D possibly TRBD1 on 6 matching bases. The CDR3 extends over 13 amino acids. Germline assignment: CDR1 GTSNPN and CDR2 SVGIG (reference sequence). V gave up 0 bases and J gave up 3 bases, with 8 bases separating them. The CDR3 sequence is CAWSVNRDTEAFF. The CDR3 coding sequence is TGTGCCTGGAGTGTTAACAGGGACACTGAAGCTTTCTTT.

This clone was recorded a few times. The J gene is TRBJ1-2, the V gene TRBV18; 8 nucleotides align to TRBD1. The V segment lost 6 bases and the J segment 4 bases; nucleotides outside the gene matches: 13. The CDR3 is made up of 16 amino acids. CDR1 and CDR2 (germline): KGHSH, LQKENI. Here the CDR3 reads CASSPSRQGAGYGYTF. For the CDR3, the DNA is TGTGCCAGCTCCCCATCTCGGCAGGGGGCCGGCTATGGCTACACCTTC.

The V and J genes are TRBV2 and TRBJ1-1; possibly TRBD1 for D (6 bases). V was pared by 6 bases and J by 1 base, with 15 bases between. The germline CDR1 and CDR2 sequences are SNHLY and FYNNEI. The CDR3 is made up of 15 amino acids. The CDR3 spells CASSPPGARNTEAFF. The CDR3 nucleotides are TGTGCCAGCAGCCCCCCGGGGGCGCGGAACACTGAAGCTTTCTTT.

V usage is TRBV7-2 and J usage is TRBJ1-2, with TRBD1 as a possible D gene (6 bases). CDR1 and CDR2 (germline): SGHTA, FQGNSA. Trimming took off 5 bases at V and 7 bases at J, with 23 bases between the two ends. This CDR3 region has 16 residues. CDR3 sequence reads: CASSPQRVTGAGGYTF. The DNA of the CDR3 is TGTGCCAGCAGCCCCCAACGTGTGACAGGCGCGGGTGGCTACACCTTC.

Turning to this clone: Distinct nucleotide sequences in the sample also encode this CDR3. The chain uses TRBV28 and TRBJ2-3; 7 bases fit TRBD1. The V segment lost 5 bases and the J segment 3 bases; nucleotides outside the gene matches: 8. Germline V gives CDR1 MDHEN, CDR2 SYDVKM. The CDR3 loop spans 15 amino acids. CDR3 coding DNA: TGTGCCAGCAGTCGAAGGACAGGTGGTACAGATACGCAGTATTTT. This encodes CASSRRTGGTDTQYF.

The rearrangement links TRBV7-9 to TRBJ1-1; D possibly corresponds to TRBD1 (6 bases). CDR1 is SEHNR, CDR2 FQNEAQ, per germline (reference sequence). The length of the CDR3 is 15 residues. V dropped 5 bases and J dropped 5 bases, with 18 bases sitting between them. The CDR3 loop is CASSPRTASKTEAFF. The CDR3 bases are TGTGCCAGCAGCCCAAGGACAGCTTCGAAGACTGAAGCTTTCTTT.

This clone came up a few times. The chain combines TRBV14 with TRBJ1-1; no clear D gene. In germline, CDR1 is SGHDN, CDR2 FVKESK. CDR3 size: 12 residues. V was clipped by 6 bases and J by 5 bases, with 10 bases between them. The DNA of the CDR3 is TGTGCCAGCAGGGGAATATCGACTGAAGCTTTCTTT. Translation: CASRGISTEAFF.

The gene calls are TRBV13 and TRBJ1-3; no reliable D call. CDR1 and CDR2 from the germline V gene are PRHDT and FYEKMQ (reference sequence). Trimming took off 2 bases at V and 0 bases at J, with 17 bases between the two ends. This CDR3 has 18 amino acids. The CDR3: CASSLRVAAVNSGNTIYF. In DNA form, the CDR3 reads TGTGCCAGCAGCTTAAGGGTGGCAGCGGTGAACTCTGGAAACACCATATATTTT.